A selection of T cell receptor beta chains follows, all from one sample in a study of blood T cell repertoires in COVID-19. TCRdb's copy holds only in-frame clones and misses some; the assay was immunoSEQ multiplex PCR. The repertoire holds around 250,000 clones, roughly 88% seen once, with 1.5% to 2% in the top ten. The sample consisted of PBMCs or T cells enriched from blood (not recorded which). These receptors originate from a woman aged 50 to 65 who had recovered from COVID-19. The CDR3 runs from the conserved cysteine through the conserved F or W. D genes are given only for firm matches.

d_gene: .
v_gene: TRBV3-1/TRBV3-2
j_gene: TRBJ2-2
CDR3nt: TGTGCCAGCAGCCAACCCACTAGTTCCGGGGAGCTGTTTTTT
CDR3aa: CASSQPTSSGELFF

d_gene: .
v_gene: TRBV2
j_gene: TRBJ1-3
CDR3nt: TGTGCCAGCAGGGAACAGGGATCAGGAAACACCATATATTTT
CDR3aa: CASREQGSGNTIYF

d_gene: .
v_gene: TRBV28
j_gene: TRBJ2-3
CDR3nt: TGTGCCAGCACCATGACTGCGGCGGCCCCAGATACGCAGTATTTT
CDR3aa: CASTMTAAAPDTQYF

d_gene: TRBD1
v_gene: TRBV28
j_gene: TRBJ2-5
CDR3nt: TGTGCCAGCAGTGGAGCCGACAGGGGCCAGGAGACCCAGTACTTC
CDR3aa: CASSGADRGQETQYF

d_gene: .
v_gene: TRBV19
j_gene: TRBJ2-2
CDR3nt: TGTGCCAGTAGTATAGGTGTAGCCACCGGGGAGCTGTTTTTT
CDR3aa: CASSIGVATGELFF

d_gene: .
v_gene: TRBV28
j_gene: TRBJ2-1
CDR3nt: TGTGCCAGCAGTCTACCTCCCGGCCCTAGCTCCTACAATGAGCAGTTCTTC
CDR3aa: CASSLPPGPSSYNEQFF

d_gene: .
v_gene: TRBV30
j_gene: TRBJ2-7
CDR3nt: TGTGCCTGGAGTGTGGGAGCCAAGCGGCACGAGCAGTACTTC
CDR3aa: CAWSVGAKRHEQYF

d_gene: TRBD2
v_gene: TRBV7-9
j_gene: TRBJ2-5
CDR3nt: TGTGCCAGCAGCCGCCTAGGACTAGCGGGAGGAGGAGAGACCCAGTACTTC
CDR3aa: CASSRLGLAGGGETQYF

d_gene: .
v_gene: TRBV19
j_gene: TRBJ1-2
CDR3nt: TGTGCCAGTAGTATGAACGCTGCAGTGGCCAACTATGGCTACACCTTC
CDR3aa: CASSMNAAVANYGYTF

d_gene: TRBD1
v_gene: TRBV28
j_gene: TRBJ2-3
CDR3nt: TGTGCCAGCAGCCCCCCGGGACAGGCCTGGGGCACAGATACGCAGTATTTT
CDR3aa: CASSPPGQAWGTDTQYF

d_gene: .
v_gene: TRBV28
j_gene: TRBJ1-4
CDR3nt: TGTGCCAGCAGTTCGGAAGACAGTGCAACTAATGAAAAACTGTTTTTT
CDR3aa: CASSSEDSATNEKLFF

d_gene: TRBD2
v_gene: TRBV7-6
j_gene: TRBJ2-5
CDR3nt: TGTGCCAGCAGCTTTCCAGGTCTTGGGGGACTAGCGGGGGAGACCCAGTACTTC
CDR3aa: CASSFPGLGGLAGETQYF

d_gene: TRBD2
v_gene: TRBV19
j_gene: TRBJ2-1
CDR3nt: TGTGCCAGTAGTATCCTCGGACTAGCCTCCTTAGGGTACAATGAGCAGTTCTTC
CDR3aa: CASSILGLASLGYNEQFF

d_gene: .
v_gene: TRBV11-2
j_gene: TRBJ2-4
CDR3nt: TGTGCCAGCAGCTTAGAAGAGGCGGATTCCTTAGCCAAAAACATTCAGTACTTC
CDR3aa: CASSLEEADSLAKNIQYF

d_gene: .
v_gene: TRBV6-4
j_gene: TRBJ2-2
CDR3nt: TGTGCCAGCAGTGCTACGTTGAACACCGGGGAGCTGTTTTTT
CDR3aa: CASSATLNTGELFF